The 7 T cell receptor beta chains below were found in one sample sequenced in a study of T-cell memory formation after mild COVID-19. TCRdb itself ran the 5' RACE reads through MiXCR, one entry per CDR3 protein. Altogether 80,000 to 130,000 distinct CDR3 sequences are present, roughly 11% being singletons, with the ten largest covering approximately 40%. The sample was PBMCs or a T cell subset sorted from them (not recorded which). The source of these receptors is a man aged 18 to 29 who had mild COVID-19 (a few samples of this study predate the infection). Cell type and time point are not known.

There are a few counts of this clonotype. The J gene is TRBJ2-1, the V gene TRBV4-1, with 7 bases identical to TRBD2. CDR3 size: 16 residues. The germline CDR1 and CDR2 sequences are MGHRA and YSYEKL. Losses at the gene ends were 4 bases for V and 9 bases for J; bases not matched to a gene: 15. Written as DNA, the CDR3 is TGCGCCAGCAGCCCTCAGAATTTCGGGGGGACGGGTGAGCAGTTCTTC. Residues: CASSPQNFGGTGEQFF.

Many counts were recorded for this clonotype. The chain uses TRBV2 and TRBJ2-3; no reliable D call. The CDR3 runs to 12 residues. V lost 0 bases, J lost 4 bases, and 2 bases lay in between. The V gene's germline CDR1 is SNHLY and CDR2 FYNNEI. CDR3 protein: CASSEAPDTQYF. The CDR3 DNA reads TGTGCCAGCAGTGAAGCCCCAGATACGCAGTATTTT.

The CDR3 sequence: CASSGPTGGPNTGELFF. The DNA of the CDR3 is TGTGCCAGCAGCGGACCAACAGGGGGCCCGAACACCGGGGAGCTGTTTTTT. This chain links TRBV9 with TRBJ2-2; 9 nucleotides line up with TRBD1. V dropped 3 bases and J dropped 0; count of bases not matched to a gene: 6. CDR3 size: 17 residues. Germline CDR1 reads SGDLS; CDR2 reads YYNGEE.

CDR3 residues: CSARAAGAGTEAFF. CDR3 nucleotides: TGCAGTGCTAGAGCGGCAGGGGCGGGCACTGAAGCTTTCTTT. The V and J genes are TRBV20-1 and TRBJ1-1; D might be TRBD1 (6 bases). Trimming removed 1 base from V and 4 bases from J, with 13 bases in between. The germline V gene encodes CDR1 DFQATT and CDR2 SNEGSKA (reference sequence). The CDR3 is made up of 14 amino acids.

This clonotype was seen only a few times. The chain recombines TRBV7-2 with TRBJ2-1; 9 bases are shared with TRBD1. CDR3 length: 19 residues. Germline V gene lookup returns CDR1 SGHTA and CDR2 FQGNSA. The V and J ends lost 5 bases and 7 bases, in that order; junction bases with no gene match: 21. CDR3 region: CASSPHRDRVYDARNEQFF. DNA of the CDR3: TGTGCCAGCAGCCCGCACCGGGACAGGGTTTATGATGCGCGTAATGAGCAGTTCTTC. The variable domain in full, completed from reference TRBV7-2 and TRBJ2-1, reads GAGVSQSPSNKVTEKGKDVELRCDPISGHTALYWYRQSLGQGLEFLIYFQGNSAPDKSGLPSDRFSAERTGGSVSTLTIQRTQQEDSAVYLCASSPHRDRVYDARNEQFFGPGTRLTVL.

The V call is TRBV7-2, the J call TRBJ2-6; tentatively, D is TRBD1 (5 bases). V lost 5 bases and J 0 bases, leaving 20 bases between the germline ends. Germline V gene sequence: CDR1 SGHTA, CDR2 FQGNSA. The CDR3 covers 19 residues. The CDR3 is CASSHTSTGDGSGANVLTF. Here the CDR3 DNA reads TGTGCCAGCAGCCACACCTCTACAGGTGACGGCTCTGGGGCCAACGTCCTGACTTTC.

This clonotype was recorded a few times. The chain recombines TRBV29-1 with TRBJ2-3, with 10 bases fitting TRBD2. V shed 1 base, J shed 3 bases, and the junction held 10 bases outside the gene matches. Germline V gives CDR1 SQVTM, CDR2 ANQGSEA. The CDR3 is 17 residues long. CDR3 coding DNA: TGCAGCGTTGAAGCGGGGGCGGCTAGCGGGGGAACAGATACGCAGTATTTT. Residues: CSVEAGAASGGTDTQYF.